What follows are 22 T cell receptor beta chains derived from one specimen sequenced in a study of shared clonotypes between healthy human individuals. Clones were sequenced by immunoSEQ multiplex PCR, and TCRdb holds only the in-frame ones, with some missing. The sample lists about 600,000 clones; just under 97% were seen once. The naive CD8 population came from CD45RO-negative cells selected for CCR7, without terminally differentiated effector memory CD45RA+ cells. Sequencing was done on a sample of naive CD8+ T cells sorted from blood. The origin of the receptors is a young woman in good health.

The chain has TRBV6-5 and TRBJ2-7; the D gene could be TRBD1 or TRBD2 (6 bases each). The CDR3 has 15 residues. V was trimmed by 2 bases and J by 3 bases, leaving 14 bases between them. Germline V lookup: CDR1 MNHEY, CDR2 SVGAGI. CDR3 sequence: CASSYEGGINYEQYF. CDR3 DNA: TGTGCCAGCAGTTACGAAGGGGGGATTAACTACGAGCAGTACTTC.

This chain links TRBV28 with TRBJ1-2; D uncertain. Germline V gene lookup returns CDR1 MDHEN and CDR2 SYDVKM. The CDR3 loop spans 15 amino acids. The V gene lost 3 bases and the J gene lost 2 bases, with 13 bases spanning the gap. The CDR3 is CASSLLIDANYGYTF. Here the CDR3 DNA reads TGTGCCAGCAGTTTGTTGATAGACGCGAACTATGGCTACACCTTC.

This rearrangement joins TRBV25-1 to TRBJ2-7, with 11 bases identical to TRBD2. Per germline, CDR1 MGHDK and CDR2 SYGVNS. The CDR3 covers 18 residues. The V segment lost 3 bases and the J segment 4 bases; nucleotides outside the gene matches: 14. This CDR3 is CASSESGTSGSSRYEQYF. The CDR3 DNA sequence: TGTGCCAGCAGTGAGTCAGGAACTAGCGGGAGTTCTAGATACGAGCAGTACTTC.

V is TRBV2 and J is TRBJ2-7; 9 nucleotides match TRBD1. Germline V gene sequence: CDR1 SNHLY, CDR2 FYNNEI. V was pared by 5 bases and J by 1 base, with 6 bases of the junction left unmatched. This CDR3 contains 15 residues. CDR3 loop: CASSSPGTGSYEQYF. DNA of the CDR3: TGTGCCAGCAGTTCCCCCGGGACAGGGTCCTACGAGCAGTACTTC.

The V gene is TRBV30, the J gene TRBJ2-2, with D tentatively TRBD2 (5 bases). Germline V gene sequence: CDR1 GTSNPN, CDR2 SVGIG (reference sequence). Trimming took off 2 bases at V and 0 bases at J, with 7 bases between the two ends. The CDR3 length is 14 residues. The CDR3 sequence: CAWSSGANTGELFF. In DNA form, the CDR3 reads TGTGCCTGGAGTAGCGGAGCGAACACCGGGGAGCTGTTTTTT. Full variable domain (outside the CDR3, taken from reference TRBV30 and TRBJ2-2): SQTIHQWPATLVQPVGSPLSLECTVEGTSNPNLYWYRQAAGRGLQLLFYSVGIGQISSEVPQNLSASRPQDRQFILSSKKLLLSDSGFYLCAWSSGANTGELFFGEGSRLTVL.

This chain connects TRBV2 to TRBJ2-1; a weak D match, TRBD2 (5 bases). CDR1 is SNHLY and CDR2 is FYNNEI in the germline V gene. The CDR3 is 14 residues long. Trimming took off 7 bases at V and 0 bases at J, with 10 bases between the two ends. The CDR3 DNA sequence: TGTGCCAGCACGTCGGGGAGCTCCTACAATGAGCAGTTCTTC. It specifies CASTSGSSYNEQFF.

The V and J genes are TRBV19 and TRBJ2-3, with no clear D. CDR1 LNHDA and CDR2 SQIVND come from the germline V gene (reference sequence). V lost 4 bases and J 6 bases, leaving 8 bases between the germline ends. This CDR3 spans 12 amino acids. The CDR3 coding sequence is TGTGCCAGTAGTACCCTAGGGGATACGCAGTATTTT. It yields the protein CASSTLGDTQYF.

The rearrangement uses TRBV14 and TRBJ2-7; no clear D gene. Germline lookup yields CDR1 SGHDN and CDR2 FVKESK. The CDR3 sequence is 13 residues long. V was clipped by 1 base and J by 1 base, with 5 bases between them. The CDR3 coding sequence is TGTGCCAGCAGCCAAGCCTTATCCTACGAGCAGTACTTC. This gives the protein CASSQALSYEQYF.

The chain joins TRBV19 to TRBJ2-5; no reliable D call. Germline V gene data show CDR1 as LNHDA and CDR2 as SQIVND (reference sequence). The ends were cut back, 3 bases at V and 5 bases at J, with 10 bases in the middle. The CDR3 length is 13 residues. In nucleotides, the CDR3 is TGTGCCAGTAGTATCTCCGGTCCGGAGACCCAGTACTTC. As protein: CASSISGPETQYF.

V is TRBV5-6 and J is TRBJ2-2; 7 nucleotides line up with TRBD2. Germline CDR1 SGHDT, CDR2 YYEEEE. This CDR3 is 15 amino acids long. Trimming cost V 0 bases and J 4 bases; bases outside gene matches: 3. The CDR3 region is CASSLVGLSTGELFF. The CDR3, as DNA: TGTGCCAGCAGCTTGGTGGGACTAAGCACCGGGGAGCTGTTTTTT.

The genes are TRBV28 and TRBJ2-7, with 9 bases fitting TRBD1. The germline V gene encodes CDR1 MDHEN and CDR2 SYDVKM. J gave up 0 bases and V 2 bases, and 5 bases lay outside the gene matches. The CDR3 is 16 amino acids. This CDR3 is CASSLRGTGISYEQYF. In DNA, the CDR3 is TGTGCCAGCAGTTTAAGGGGGACAGGGATCTCCTACGAGCAGTACTTC.

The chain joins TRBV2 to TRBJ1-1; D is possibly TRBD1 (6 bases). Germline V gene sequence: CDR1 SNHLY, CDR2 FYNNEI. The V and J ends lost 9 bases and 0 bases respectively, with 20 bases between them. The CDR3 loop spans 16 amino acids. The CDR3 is CASPKTEGVMNTEAFF. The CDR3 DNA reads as TGTGCCAGTCCCAAAACTGAGGGGGTTATGAACACTGAAGCTTTCTTT.

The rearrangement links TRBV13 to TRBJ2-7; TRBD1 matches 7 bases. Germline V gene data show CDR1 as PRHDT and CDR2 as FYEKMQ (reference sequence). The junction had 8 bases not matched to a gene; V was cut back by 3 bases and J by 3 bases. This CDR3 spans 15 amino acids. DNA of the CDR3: TGTGCCAGCAGCTTTACCGTGACAGGGCGCTACGAGCAGTACTTC. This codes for CASSFTVTGRYEQYF. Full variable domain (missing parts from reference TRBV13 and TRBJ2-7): AAGVIQSPRHLIKEKRETATLKCYPIPRHDTVYWYQQGPGQDPQFLISFYEKMQSDKGSIPDRFSAQQFSDYHSELNMSSLELGDSALYFCASSFTVTGRYEQYFGPGTRLTVT.

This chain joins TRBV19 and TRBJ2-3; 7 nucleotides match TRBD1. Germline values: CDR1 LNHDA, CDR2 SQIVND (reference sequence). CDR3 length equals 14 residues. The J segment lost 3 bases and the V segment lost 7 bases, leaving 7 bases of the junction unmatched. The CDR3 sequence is CASNAGTATDTQYF. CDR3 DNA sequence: TGTGCCAGTAACGCCGGGACAGCGACAGATACGCAGTATTTT.

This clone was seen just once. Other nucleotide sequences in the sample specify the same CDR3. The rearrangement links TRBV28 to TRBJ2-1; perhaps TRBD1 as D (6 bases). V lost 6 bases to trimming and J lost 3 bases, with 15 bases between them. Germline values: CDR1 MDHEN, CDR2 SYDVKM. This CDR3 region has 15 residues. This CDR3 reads CASRAGTSLYNEQFF. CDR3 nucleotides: TGTGCCAGCAGAGCCGGGACATCCCTCTACAATGAGCAGTTCTTC.

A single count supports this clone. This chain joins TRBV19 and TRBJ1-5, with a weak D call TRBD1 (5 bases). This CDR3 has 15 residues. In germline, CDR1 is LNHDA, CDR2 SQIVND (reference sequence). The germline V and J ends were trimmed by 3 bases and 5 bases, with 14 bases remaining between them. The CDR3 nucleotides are TGTGCCAGTAGTATCATCGGCAGGGTTGATCAGCCCCAGCATTTT. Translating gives CASSIIGRVDQPQHF. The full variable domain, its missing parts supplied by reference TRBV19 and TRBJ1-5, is DGGITQSPKYLFRKEGQNVTLSCEQNLNHDAMYWYRQDPGQGLRLIYYSQIVNDFQKGDIAEGYSVSREKKESFPLTVTSAQKNPTAFYLCASSIIGRVDQPQHFGDGTRLSIL.

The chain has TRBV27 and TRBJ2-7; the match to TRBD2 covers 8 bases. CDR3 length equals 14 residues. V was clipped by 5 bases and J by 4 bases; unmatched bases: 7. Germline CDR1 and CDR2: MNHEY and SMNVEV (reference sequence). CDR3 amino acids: CASSPGLVGYEQYF. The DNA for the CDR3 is TGTGCCAGCAGTCCGGGACTAGTAGGGTACGAGCAGTACTTC.

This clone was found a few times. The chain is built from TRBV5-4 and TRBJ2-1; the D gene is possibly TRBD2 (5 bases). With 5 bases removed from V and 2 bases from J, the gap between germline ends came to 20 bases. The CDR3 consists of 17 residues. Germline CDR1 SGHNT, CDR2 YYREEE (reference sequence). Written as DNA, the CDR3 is TGTGCCAGCAGTGGGAATTCCGTACTAGGAACCTACAATGAGCAGTTCTTC. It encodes CASSGNSVLGTYNEQFF.

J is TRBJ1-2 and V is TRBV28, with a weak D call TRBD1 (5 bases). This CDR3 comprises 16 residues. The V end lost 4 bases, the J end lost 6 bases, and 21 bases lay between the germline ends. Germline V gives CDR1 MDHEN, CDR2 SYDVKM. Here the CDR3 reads CASSSIGGALGDGYTF. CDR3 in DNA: TGTGCCAGCAGTTCGATAGGAGGGGCGCTTGGCGATGGCTACACCTTC.

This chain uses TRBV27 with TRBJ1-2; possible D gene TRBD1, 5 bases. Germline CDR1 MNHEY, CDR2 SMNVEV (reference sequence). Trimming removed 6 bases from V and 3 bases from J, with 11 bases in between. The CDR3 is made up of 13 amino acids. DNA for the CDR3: TGTGCCAGCAGCCACGGGGCTCACTATGGCTACACCTTC. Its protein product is CASSHGAHYGYTF.

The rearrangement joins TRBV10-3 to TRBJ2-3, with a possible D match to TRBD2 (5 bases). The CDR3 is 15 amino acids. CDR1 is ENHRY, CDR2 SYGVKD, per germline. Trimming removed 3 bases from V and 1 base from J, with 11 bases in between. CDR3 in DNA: TGTGCCATCAGTGATGTTGGGAGTGGCACAGATACGCAGTATTTT. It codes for CAISDVGSGTDTQYF.

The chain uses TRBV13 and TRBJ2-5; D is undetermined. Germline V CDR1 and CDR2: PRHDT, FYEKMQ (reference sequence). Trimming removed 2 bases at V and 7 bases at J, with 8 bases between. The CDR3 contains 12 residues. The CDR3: CASSLFRGTQYF. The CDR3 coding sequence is TGTGCCAGCAGCTTATTCCGTGGGACCCAGTACTTC.